These 19 T cell receptor beta chains were sequenced from one sample in a study of cytomegalovirus exposure and HLA in healthy donors. The PCR was carried out with 60 Vbeta primers and 13 Jbeta primers. The assay was immunoSEQ multiplex PCR, and TCRdb's table has in-frame clones only and misses some. This sample yields 150,000 or so clones, of which roughly 10% are seen a single time; 1.8% belongs to the top ten. Sequenced material: PBMCs. These receptors all stem from a man in his forties or fifties in good health and CMV-seronegative.

This clone was seen only a few times. This sequence joins TRBV6-1 and TRBJ2-5; 9 positions agree with TRBD2. The CDR3 runs 14 residues. Germline CDR1 reads MNHNS; CDR2 reads SASEGT. J was trimmed by 5 bases and V by 4 bases; bases with no gene match: 5. CDR3 residues: CASSATSGWETQYF. DNA of the CDR3: TGTGCCAGCAGTGCGACTAGCGGTTGGGAGACCCAGTACTTC.

This clone has only a few counts. V and J are TRBV7-3 and TRBJ2-1, with 9 bases that match TRBD2. The V segment lost 6 bases and the J segment 4 bases; nucleotides outside the gene matches: 7. Looked up from germline, CDR1 is SGHTA and CDR2 is FQGTGA. The CDR3 totals 15 residues. In DNA, the CDR3 is TGTGCCAGCAGTCCCAGCGGGGGGTGGTACAATGAGCAGTTCTTC. Translated: CASSPSGGWYNEQFF.

This clone was counted a few times. V usage is TRBV10-3 and J usage is TRBJ1-5, with 7 nucleotides matching TRBD1. The CDR3 contains 15 residues. V was pared by 2 bases and J by 0 bases, with 1 base of the junction left unmatched. Germline V lookup: CDR1 ENHRY, CDR2 SYGVKD. The CDR3 protein is CAISEGQDSNQPQHF. The CDR3 DNA reads as TGTGCCATCAGTGAGGGACAGGATAGCAATCAGCCCCAGCATTTT.

Only a few counts were recorded for this clone. V usage is TRBV30 and J usage is TRBJ1-5; no firm D call. The V gene lost 0 bases and the J gene lost 5 bases, with 17 bases spanning the gap. Germline-derived CDR1 and CDR2 are GTSNPN and SVGIG (reference sequence). The CDR3 is 16 residues long. CDR3 nucleotides: TGTGCCTGGAGTGTATTTTCGTCGGAGCGATATCAGCCCCAGCATTTT. Protein: CAWSVFSSERYQPQHF.

This chain joins TRBV7-2 and TRBJ1-1; TRBD1 might be the D (5 bases). The CDR3 has 13 residues. The germline V gene has CDR1 SGHTA and CDR2 FQGNSA. V was clipped by 2 bases and J by 3 bases, with 7 bases between them. CDR3 DNA: TGTGCCAGCAGCTTACAGGGTTACACTGAAGCTTTCTTT. It is translated as CASSLQGYTEAFF.

This rearrangement joins TRBV7-2 to TRBJ1-6, with D perhaps matching TRBD1 (5 bases). CDR1 and CDR2 from the germline V gene are SGHTA and FQGNSA. The CDR3 is 17 amino acids. V gave up 5 bases and J gave up 3 bases, with 17 bases separating them. The CDR3 is CASSVSRDFGYNSPLHF. The CDR3 nucleotides are TGTGCCAGCAGCGTATCCCGGGACTTCGGCTATAATTCACCCCTCCACTTT.

This CDR3 is CAISDENRGNYEQYF. For the CDR3, the DNA is TGTGCCATCAGTGATGAAAACAGGGGGAACTACGAGCAGTACTTC. The V call is TRBV10-3, the J call TRBJ2-5, with TRBD1 identical over 8 bases. The J call may be faulty, since TRBJ2-7 better matches the DNA end. The CDR3 runs to 15 residues. Germline CDR1 ENHRY, CDR2 SYGVKD.

This clone showed up just a few times. V and J are TRBV5-1 and TRBJ2-1; the match to TRBD1 covers 7 bases. The germline gives CDR1 SGHRS, CDR2 YFSETQ. This CDR3 is built from 14 residues. Unmatched junction bases numbered 6, after V lost 4 bases and J lost 5 bases. For the CDR3, the DNA is TGCGCCAGCAGCGCGGACAGGCAGAACAATGAGCAGTTCTTC. This sequence encodes CASSADRQNNEQFF.

This clone came up a few times. The rearrangement links TRBV27 to TRBJ2-1, with 7 bases aligning to TRBD1. The CDR3 length is 13 residues. V shed 5 bases, J shed 13 bases, and the junction held 11 bases outside the gene matches. From germline, CDR1 is MNHEY and CDR2 SMNVEV (reference sequence). The DNA of the CDR3 is TGTGCCAGCAGTCCACATACGGGACAGCCTCAGTTCTTC. Translation: CASSPHTGQPQFF.

This clone has a handful of counts. The chain is built from TRBV2 and TRBJ2-7, with unresolved D. Germline V gives CDR1 SNHLY, CDR2 FYNNEI. CDR3 length: 13 residues. Between the trimmed V and J ends, which lost 8 bases and 4 bases, there was a span of 15 bases. CDR3 nucleotide sequence: TGTGCCAGCCGGAGTTCTCCATCATACGAGCAGTACTTC. Encoded protein: CASRSSPSYEQYF.

J is TRBJ2-3 and V is TRBV2; TRBD1 matches 7 bases. V dropped 8 bases and J dropped 4; count of bases not matched to a gene: 9. CDR3 size: 14 residues. Germline assignment: CDR1 SNHLY and CDR2 FYNNEI. The CDR3 region is CASLSEGAPDTQYF. The DNA of the CDR3 is TGTGCCAGCCTCAGTGAGGGGGCCCCAGATACGCAGTATTTT. The full variable domain, in which reference TRBV2 and TRBJ2-3 provide the parts outside the CDR3, is EPEVTQTPSHQVTQMGQEVILRCVPISNHLYFYWYRQILGQKVEFLVSFYNNEISEKSEIFDDQFSVERPDGSNFTLKIRSTKLEDSAMYFCASLSEGAPDTQYFGPGTRLTVL.

A few counts support this clone. The genes are TRBV9 and TRBJ1-2; 9 bases align to TRBD1. Germline V gene sequence: CDR1 SGDLS, CDR2 YYNGEE. The CDR3 totals 16 residues. The ends lost 0 bases at V and 7 bases at J; junction bases unmatched: 10. The CDR3 DNA follows: TGTGCCAGCAGCGTAGGGGACAGGGTTACGAGTCGTGGCTACACCTTC. It yields the protein CASSVGDRVTSRGYTF. Full variable domain (remainder filled in from reference TRBV9 and TRBJ1-2): DSGVTQTPKHLITATGQRVTLRCSPRSGDLSVYWYQQSLDQGLQFLIQYYNGEERAKGNILERFSAQQFPDLHSELNLSSLELGDSALYFCASSVGDRVTSRGYTFGSGTRLTVV.

V and J are TRBV28 and TRBJ1-1; D may be TRBD1 (6 bases). The CDR3 spans 14 residues. Trimming cost V 3 bases and J 1 base, with 9 bases left between them. Germline V gene sequence: CDR1 MDHEN, CDR2 SYDVKM. CDR3 bases: TGTGCCAGCAGTTTGGGACAAAGGAACACTGAAGCTTTCTTT. Protein product: CASSLGQRNTEAFF.

This clone was seen a handful of times. V gene TRBV6-5 combines with J gene TRBJ2-7, with 9 bases identical to TRBD2. Germline CDR1 and CDR2: MNHEY and SVGAGI. V was clipped by 0 bases and J by 6 bases; unmatched bases: 6. The length of the CDR3 is 15 residues. Written as DNA, the CDR3 is TGTGCCAGCAGTTACTCTCGGACTAGCGTCGCCGAGCAGTACTTC. Amino acid sequence: CASSYSRTSVAEQYF.

This clone showed up just a few times. The CDR3 region has the DNA TGCGCCAGTCGCGGGACTCCAGACCACACAGATACGCAGTATTTT. This translates into CASRGTPDHTDTQYF. The chain links TRBV5-1 to TRBJ2-3; possible D gene TRBD2, 6 bases. V shed 8 bases and J shed 2 bases, with 18 bases lying between them. The CDR3 contains 15 residues. The germline V gene encodes CDR1 SGHRS and CDR2 YFSETQ.

In its sample, this clone was seen a few times. The chain employs TRBV4-1 and TRBJ2-3; TRBD1 is a possible D gene (6 bases). The CDR3 totals 18 residues. CDR1 MGHRA and CDR2 YSYEKL come from the germline V gene. V was shortened by 4 bases and J by 0 bases, with 20 bases between the two germline ends. For the CDR3, the DNA is TGCGCCAGCAGCCCAGATCCACAGGGATTTACTAGCACAGATACGCAGTATTTT. Translated: CASSPDPQGFTSTDTQYF.

In this sample, this clone turned up a few times. CDR3 nucleotides: TGTGCCAGCAGCGTAGGCAGGGGGCTTAATGAAAAACTGTTTTTT. It is translated as CASSVGRGLNEKLFF. This chain joins TRBV9 and TRBJ1-4, with TRBD1 matching 8 bases. CDR1 is SGDLS and CDR2 is YYNGEE in the germline V gene. After removal of 0 bases from V and 4 bases from J, the junction contained 2 bases not matched to a gene. The CDR3 spans 15 residues.

A remark on this clone: A read error may account for a junction end that differs from germline. This chain links TRBV10-3 with TRBJ2-4, with 15 bases identical to TRBD2. There are 18 residues in the CDR3. CDR1 is ENHRY, CDR2 SYGVKD, per germline. This CDR3 is CAISDFRTSGGAKDIQYF. DNA for the CDR3: TGTGCCATCAGTGATTTCAGGACTAGCGGGGGGGCCAAAGACATTCAGTACTTC.

This clone occurred a few times. V is TRBV19 and J is TRBJ2-7; D might be TRBD1 (5 bases). Germline V gives CDR1 LNHDA, CDR2 SQIVND (reference sequence). The CDR3 spans 14 residues. Trimming stripped 8 bases from V and 1 base from J, with 15 bases between. CDR3 DNA sequence: TGTGCCAGTCGTCAGGGCCCCGCTTCCTACGAGCAGTACTTC. It codes for CASRQGPASYEQYF.